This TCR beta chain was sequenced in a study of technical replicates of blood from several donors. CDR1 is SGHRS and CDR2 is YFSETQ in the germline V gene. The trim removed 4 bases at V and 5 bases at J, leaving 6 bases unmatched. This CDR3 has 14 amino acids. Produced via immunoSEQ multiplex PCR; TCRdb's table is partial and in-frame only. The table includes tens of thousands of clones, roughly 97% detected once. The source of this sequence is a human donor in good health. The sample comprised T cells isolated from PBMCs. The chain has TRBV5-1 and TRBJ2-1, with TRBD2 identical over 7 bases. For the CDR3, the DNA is TGCGCCAGCAGCAAAACTAGCGCCAACAATGAGCAGTTCTTC. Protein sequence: CASSKTSANNEQFF.